The 6 T cell receptor beta chains presented below share a single source sample, sequenced in a study of shared T cell receptors in the human thymus. Produced via immunoSEQ multiplex PCR; TCRdb's table is partial and in-frame only. Found here are some 760,000 clones, 70% to 90% of them singletons; the top ten hold around 0.0094%. This same sample was also taken into another study, of human thymus T cells.

Sequencing was done on a sample of thymocytes. All receptors derive from a girl under three years old with a congenital heart defect.

The chain couples TRBV28 to TRBJ2-7; TRBD2 is a possible D gene (5 bases). Trimming removed 2 bases from V and 3 bases from J, with 23 bases in between. The V gene's germline CDR1 is MDHEN and CDR2 SYDVKM. This CDR3 contains 18 residues. CDR3 sequence (DNA): TGTGCCAGCAGTTTAACCGTAACGTTCCCCGCCGGAGGCTACGAGCAGTACTTC. This codes for CASSLTVTFPAGGYEQYF.

DNA for the CDR3: TGCGCCAGCAGCTTGGCCGGACAGGTGGGCTACGAGCAGTACTTC. Translation: CASSLAGQVGYEQYF. The chain combines TRBV5-1 with TRBJ2-7; 7 bases match TRBD1. This CDR3 is built from 15 residues. J was trimmed by 3 bases and V by 0 bases; bases with no gene match: 6. Per the germline V gene, CDR1 is SGHRS and CDR2 is YFSETQ.

The rearrangement links TRBV4-3 to TRBJ1-2; D is uncertain. Germline CDR1 reads LGHNA; CDR2 reads YSLEER. The germline V and J ends were trimmed by 1 base and 0 bases, with 6 bases remaining between them. The CDR3 is 14 amino acids. CDR3 DNA sequence: TGCGCCAGCAGCCAAGGGCCAGCTAACTATGGCTACACCTTC. The encoded protein is CASSQGPANYGYTF.

In this sample, this clone turned up a few times. V and J are TRBV5-1 and TRBJ2-3; 7 bases align to TRBD1. This CDR3 has 16 amino acids. V lost 3 bases to trimming and J lost 0 bases; unmatched junction nucleotides: 7. The germline V gene encodes CDR1 SGHRS and CDR2 YFSETQ. The CDR3 region has the DNA TGCGCCAGCAGCTGTGGGGACAGATCTAGCACAGATACGCAGTATTTT. Its protein is CASSCGDRSSTDTQYF.

This chain connects TRBV5-1 to TRBJ1-4, with 9 nucleotides matching TRBD1. V lost 5 bases to trimming and J lost 0 bases; unmatched junction nucleotides: 11. The CDR3 is 18 residues long. Germline V gene lookup returns CDR1 SGHRS and CDR2 YFSETQ. This CDR3 is CASRPGQGRTTTNEKLFF. CDR3 DNA sequence: TGCGCCAGCAGACCGGGACAGGGCAGGACTACAACTAATGAAAAACTGTTTTTT.

V and J are TRBV29-1 and TRBJ2-7, with a tentative D call TRBD1 (7 bases). Trimming left V 2 bases short and J 3 bases short, with 11 bases between. Germline loops: CDR1 SQVTM, CDR2 ANQGSEA. The CDR3 has 13 amino acids. DNA of the CDR3: TGCAGCGTTGAAATCCAGGGGGGCTACGAGCAGTACTTC. Amino acid sequence: CSVEIQGGYEQYF.